The entry below describes one T cell receptor beta chain. This sample was included in a study of pediatric ulcerative colitis. The table came from immunoSEQ multiplex PCR; TCRdb's copy has only in-frame clones and leaves some out. The sample records more than 50,000 clones, just over 75% being singletons. With 4 bases clipped from V and 4 bases from J, the junction kept 7 bases outside the gene matches. This CDR3 spans 15 amino acids. Germline CDR1 reads SGHRS; CDR2 reads YFSETQ. The genes are TRBV5-1 and TRBJ1-2; 10 bases align to TRBD1. This clonotype was sampled from a boy aged 5-17 years with moderate ulcerative colitis. Sequencing input: blood. The CDR3 region is CASSGGTGAIYGYTF. The CDR3 region has the DNA TGCGCCAGCAGCGGGGGGACAGGGGCGATCTATGGCTACACCTTC.